The 10 T cell receptor beta chains below all came from one sample that was sequenced in a study of T cells after yellow fever vaccination. TCRdb analysed the 5' RACE reads with MiXCR anew, one entry per CDR3 protein. Of fewer than 400,000 distinct CDR3 sequences in the sample, around 10% were seen once. The source was CD4+ T cells sorted from PBMCs, collected 45 days after the yellow fever booster vaccination. Receptor source: a man aged 18 to 29 who received the YFV17D yellow fever vaccine.

CDR3 in DNA: TGTGCCAGCAGCTTCTGGACAGGGGGCAATGTCCCTAATGAGCAGTTCTTC. Translation: CASSFWTGGNVPNEQFF. The J gene is TRBJ2-1, the V gene TRBV7-9, with TRBD1 matching over 11 bases. J was trimmed by 7 bases and V by 3 bases; bases with no gene match: 11. CDR1 and CDR2 (germline): SEHNR, FQNEAQ (reference sequence). CDR3 size: 17 residues.

The V call is TRBV30, the J call TRBJ2-1; D is unclear. Germline V gene sequence: CDR1 GTSNPN, CDR2 SVGIG (reference sequence). This CDR3 spans 11 amino acids. The ends were cut back, 7 bases at V and 3 bases at J, with 7 bases in the middle. This chain's CDR3 is CAYHYYNEQFF. As DNA, the CDR3 is TGTGCCTACCACTACTACAATGAGCAGTTCTTC.

A few counts support this clonotype. V and J are TRBV7-3 and TRBJ1-2; D possibly corresponds to TRBD1 (5 bases). The CDR3 extends over 16 amino acids. Looked up from germline, CDR1 is SGHTA and CDR2 is FQGTGA. Trimming cost V 1 base and J 2 bases, with 14 bases left between them. CDR3 DNA: TGTGCCAGCAGCTTAAACGGCGACGGGGGGAACTATGGCTACACCTTC. Translating gives CASSLNGDGGNYGYTF.

This clonotype was seen only a few times. CDR3 nucleotides: TGCAGTGCTCTCAACCTAGACATTCCCTACGAGCAGTACTTC. It codes for CSALNLDIPYEQYF. J is TRBJ2-7 and V is TRBV20-1; no reliable D call. V was pared by 5 bases and J by 2 bases, with 16 bases between. Per germline, CDR1 DFQATT and CDR2 SNEGSKA (reference sequence). This CDR3 region has 14 residues.

This clonotype was seen a handful of times. The genes are TRBV7-2 and TRBJ2-3; the D gene is possibly TRBD2 (6 bases). Germline CDR1 reads SGHTA; CDR2 reads FQGNSA. Trimming took 0 bases from V and 2 from J, leaving 12 bases between them. CDR3 length: 16 residues. The CDR3 DNA follows: TGTGCCAGCAGCTTAGCTGGCGGGGCCTTCACAGATACGCAGTATTTT. This encodes CASSLAGGAFTDTQYF.

This clonotype was counted a few times. The gene calls are TRBV4-1 and TRBJ2-2; TRBD1 matches at 11 bases. The CDR3 is made up of 17 amino acids. Trimming took 3 bases from V and 4 from J; bases not matched to a gene: 7. The germline V gene has CDR1 MGHRA and CDR2 YSYEKL. CDR3 coding DNA: TGCGCCAGCAGCCATGGACAGGGGGCAGATGGCACCGGGGAGCTGTTTTTT. It is translated as CASSHGQGADGTGELFF.

The rearrangement uses TRBV20-1 and TRBJ1-6; 7 nucleotides agree with TRBD1. The germline CDR1 and CDR2 sequences are DFQATT and SNEGSKA (reference sequence). The CDR3 loop spans 14 amino acids. The ends lost 1 base at V and 10 bases at J; junction bases unmatched: 7. The CDR3 coding sequence is TGCAGTGCTAGAGTCTCAGGGGGGGTATCACCCCTCCACTTT. Translation gives CSARVSGGVSPLHF.

The CDR3 nucleotides are TGTGCCAGCACACGGACAGGGGGAGAGACCCAGTACTTC. As protein: CASTRTGGETQYF. This chain uses TRBV6-5 with TRBJ2-5, with 10 bases that match TRBD1. The V gene's germline CDR1 is MNHEY and CDR2 SVGAGI. The V and J ends lost 7 bases and 4 bases, in that order; junction bases with no gene match: 3. CDR3 length equals 13 residues.

This clonotype was observed a few times. This rearrangement joins TRBV5-1 to TRBJ2-7, with D unclear. The CDR3 is 16 amino acids. The germline V gene encodes CDR1 SGHRS and CDR2 YFSETQ. The ends were cut back, 2 bases at V and 4 bases at J, with 19 bases in the middle. CDR3: CASSLPPTRPNYEQYV. Written as DNA, the CDR3 is TGCGCCAGCAGCTTACCCCCGACCAGACCGAATTACGAGCAGTACGTC.

This clonotype was counted ten times or more. The chain joins TRBV12-3 or TRBV12-4 to TRBJ2-7, with D perhaps given as TRBD1 or TRBD2 (5 bases each). Deletions cut 5 bases from V and 7 bases from J, with 21 bases between. This CDR3 is 15 amino acids long. CDR3 region: CASSLGPGTVGEQYF. The CDR3 DNA sequence: TGTGCCAGCAGTCTCGGCCCCGGGACCGTGGGAGAGCAGTACTTC.